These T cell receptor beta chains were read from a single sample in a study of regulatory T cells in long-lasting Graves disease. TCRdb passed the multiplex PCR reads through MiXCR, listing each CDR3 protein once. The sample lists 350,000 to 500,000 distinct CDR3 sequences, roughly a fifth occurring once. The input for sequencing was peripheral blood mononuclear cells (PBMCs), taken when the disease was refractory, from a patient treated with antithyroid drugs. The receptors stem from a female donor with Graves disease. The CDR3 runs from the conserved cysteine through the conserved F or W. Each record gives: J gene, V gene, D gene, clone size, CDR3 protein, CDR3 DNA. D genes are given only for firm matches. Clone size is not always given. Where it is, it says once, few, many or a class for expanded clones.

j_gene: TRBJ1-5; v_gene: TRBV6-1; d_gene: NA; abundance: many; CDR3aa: CASSEGGGYSNQPQHF; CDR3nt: TGTGCCAGCAGTGAAGGGGGGGGTTATAGCAATCAGCCCCAGCATTTT
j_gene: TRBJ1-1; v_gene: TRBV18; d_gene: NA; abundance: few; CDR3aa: CASSPTGSYTEAFF; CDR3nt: TGTGCCAGCTCACCTACAGGATCCTACACTGAAGCTTTCTTT
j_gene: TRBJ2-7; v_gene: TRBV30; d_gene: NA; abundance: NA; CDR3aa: CAWSTLQGSGYEQYF; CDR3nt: TGTGCCTGGAGCACTCTACAGGGATCCGGCTACGAGCAGTACTTC
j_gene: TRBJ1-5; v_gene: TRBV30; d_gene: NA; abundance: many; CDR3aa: CASRGHGWDQPQHF; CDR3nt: TGTGCCTCCCGGGGACATGGCTGGGATCAGCCCCAGCATTTT
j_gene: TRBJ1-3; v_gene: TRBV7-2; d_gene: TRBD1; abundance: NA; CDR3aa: CASSSTGVGSGNTIYF; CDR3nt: TGTGCCAGCAGCTCGACAGGGGTCGGGTCTGGAAACACCATATATTTT
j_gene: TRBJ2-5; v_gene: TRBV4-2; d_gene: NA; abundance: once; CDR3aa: CASSQVLAGLVGTQYF; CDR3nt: TGTGCCAGCAGCCAAGTTTTGGCCGGGCTCGTAGGGACCCAGTACTTC
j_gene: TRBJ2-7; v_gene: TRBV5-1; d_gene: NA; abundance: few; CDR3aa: CASSVAGPAYEQYF; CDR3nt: TGCGCCAGCAGCGTGGCGGGACCGGCCTACGAGCAGTACTTC
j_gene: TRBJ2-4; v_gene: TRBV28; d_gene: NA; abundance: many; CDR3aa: CASRGSGGENIQYF; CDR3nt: TGTGCCAGCAGGGGTTCAGGCGGCGAAAACATTCAGTACTTC
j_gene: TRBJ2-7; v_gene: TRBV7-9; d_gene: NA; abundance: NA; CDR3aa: CASSSNDHGTRPYEQYF; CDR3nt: TGTGCCAGCAGCTCTAACGACCACGGGACTCGGCCCTACGAGCAGTACTTC
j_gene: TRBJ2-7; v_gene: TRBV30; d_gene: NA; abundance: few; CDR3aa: CAWTGTSAYEQYF; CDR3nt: TGTGCCTGGACCGGGACGTCAGCCTACGAGCAGTACTTC